Reported below is one T cell receptor beta chain. Its antigen is currently unknown. The data were taken from a study of OX40 agonist ivuxolimab in advanced cancers. Sequencing was performed with immunoSEQ multiplex PCR; in TCRdb, only in-frame clones are kept and a portion is missing. The sample lists about 44,000 clones; roughly 80% were seen once. Findings and caveats of the study: In CD8+ T cells, expanded clones were on average more numerous than in CD4+.

Sequenced material: CD4+ or CD8+ T cells sorted from blood, taken in a trial of the OX40 agonist ivuxolimab. This clonotype was obtained from an adult with an advanced solid tumor such as melanoma, head and neck, liver or kidney cancer.

The CDR3 DNA reads TGTGCCAGCAGCTTTAGCGGGAGACCTAACACCGGGGAGCTGTTTTTT. This gives the protein CASSFSGRPNTGELFF. The V and J genes are TRBV11-2 and TRBJ2-2; 9 bases align to TRBD2. This CDR3 region has 16 residues. CDR1 SGHAT and CDR2 FQNNGV come from the germline V gene. V lost 3 bases, J lost 2 bases, and 4 bases stayed unmatched.